The clone carrying this T cell receptor (beta chain) has only a few counts. Its specificity is unknown. The record originates from a study of T cell repertoires in cytomegalovirus infection. Background on the study: Newly reported HLA-C-restricted and thoroughly characterized HLA-B-restricted CMV epitopes were employed. Public TCR beta signature analysis indicated the presence of both CMV infection and matching HLA type.

General study findings and limits: The ex vivo response was dominated by HLA-C-restricted CMV-specific TCR beta clonotypes. Summed frequency of shared TCR beta families picked out CMV carriers who also had the relevant HLA.

TCRdb itself ran the reads through MiXCR, one entry per CDR3 protein. The table shows about a million distinct CDR3 sequences, with less than 35% occurring only once. The receptor was derived from a human donor in good health (CMV status not recorded). Some clones in this sample may be carry-over from other donors' samples. This material consisted of cultured CD8+ T cells from PBMCs, taken from culture after CMV antigen stimulation.

The CDR3 reads CAICSRSDQPQHF. The CDR3 region has the DNA TGTGCCATCTGTTCGAGATCTGATCAGCCCCAGCATTTT. The chain uses TRBV10-3 and TRBJ1-5, with unresolved D. The CDR3 sequence is 13 residues long. Trimming shortened V by 8 bases and J by 5 bases, and 13 bases separated the two germline ends. The germline gives CDR1 ENHRY, CDR2 SYGVKD.